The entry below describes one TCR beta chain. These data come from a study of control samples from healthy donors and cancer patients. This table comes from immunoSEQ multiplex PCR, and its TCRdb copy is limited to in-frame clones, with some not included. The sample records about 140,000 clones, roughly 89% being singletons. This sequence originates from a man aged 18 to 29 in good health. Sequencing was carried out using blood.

The CDR3 loop reads CASSQVLGQGASALFF. DNA for the CDR3: TGTGCCAGCAGCCAAGTTTTAGGACAGGGGGCTTCCGCTCTGTTTTTT. The V gene is TRBV4-2, the J gene TRBJ1-4; 11 nucleotides align to TRBD1. Trimming removed 1 base from V and 14 bases from J; junction bases left unmatched: 12. Germline V gene sequence: CDR1 LGHNA, CDR2 YNFKEQ. There are 16 residues in the CDR3.